This TCR beta chain stems from a study of shared clonotypes between healthy human individuals. Overall study: CD4 naive and memory got three plates each, CD8 naive two, CD8 memory one.

CDR3 length: 15 residues. The germline V and J ends were trimmed by 2 bases and 4 bases, with 12 bases remaining between them. The V gene's germline CDR1 is MNHNS and CDR2 SASEGT. Sequencing was performed with immunoSEQ multiplex PCR; in TCRdb, only in-frame clones are kept and a portion is missing. The sample contains approximately 500,000 clones, almost 97% of which appear only once. Sequences were obtained from naive CD4+ T cells sorted from blood. As for subset: CD45RA+ positively selected. The rearrangement uses TRBV6-1 and TRBJ2-1, with D hard to call. The sequence was collected from a woman aged 30 to 39 in good health. The CDR3 spells CASSELGEAYNEQFF. CDR3 bases: TGTGCCAGCAGTGAATTAGGCGAAGCATACAATGAGCAGTTCTTC.